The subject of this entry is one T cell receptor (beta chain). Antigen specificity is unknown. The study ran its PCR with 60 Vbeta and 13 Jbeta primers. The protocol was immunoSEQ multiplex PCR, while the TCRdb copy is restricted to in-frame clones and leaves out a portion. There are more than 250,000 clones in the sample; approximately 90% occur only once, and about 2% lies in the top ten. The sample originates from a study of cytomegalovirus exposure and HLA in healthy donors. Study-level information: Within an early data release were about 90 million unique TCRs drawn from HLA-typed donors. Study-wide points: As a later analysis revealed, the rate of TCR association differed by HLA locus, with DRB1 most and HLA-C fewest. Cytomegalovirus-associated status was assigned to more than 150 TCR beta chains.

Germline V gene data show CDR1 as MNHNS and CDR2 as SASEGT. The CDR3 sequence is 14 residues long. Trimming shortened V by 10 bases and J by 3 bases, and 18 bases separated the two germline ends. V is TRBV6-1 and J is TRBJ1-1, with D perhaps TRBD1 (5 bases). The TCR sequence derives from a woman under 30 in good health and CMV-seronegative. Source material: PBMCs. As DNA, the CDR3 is TGTGCCATCCGGAGTATGCGACAGTACACTGAAGCTTTCTTT. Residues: CAIRSMRQYTEAFF.